These T cell receptor beta chains were read from a single sample in a study of T cells in Graves' hyperthyroidism and ophthalmopathy. TCRdb re-analysed the multiplex PCR reads in MiXCR, keeping a single row per CDR3 protein. The sample gives around 690,000 distinct CDR3 sequences, about 20% of which show up once; roughly a third is in the top ten. Sequencing was done on a sample of blood. Receptors originate from a young man with Graves' ophthalmopathy. CDR3s include the opening cysteine and the closing phenylalanine or tryptophan. Fields, in order: clone size, D gene, V gene, J gene, CDR3 DNA, CDR3 protein. A D gene is named only where the DNA matches it firmly. Clone size is stated in some rows and not others, as once, few, many or a class when expanded.

few,.,TRBV7-9,TRBJ2-1,TGTGCCAGCAGCTTAGGGAGCTTCTCCTACAATGAGCAGTTCTTC,CASSLGSFSYNEQFF
many,.,TRBV7-8,TRBJ2-3,TGTGCCAGCAGCTGGCTAGGTGTGACCGGATACACAGATACGCAGTATTTT,CASSWLGVTGYTDTQYF
few,.,TRBV5-1,TRBJ2-2,TGCGCCAGCAGCGACGAGAGCAGTCGCCTCCTCGCCGGGGAGCTGTTTTTT,CASSDESSRLLAGELFF
many,.,TRBV7-2,TRBJ2-7,TGTGCCAGCAGCTTAGCGCGCGGTTACGAGCAGTACTTC,CASSLARGYEQYF
.,.,TRBV6-1,TRBJ1-1,TGTGCCAGCAGATCAACCGAGGGGGGCGAACTCCTGAACACTGAAGCTTTCTTT,CASRSTEGGELLNTEAFF
many,.,TRBV2,TRBJ1-4,TGTGCCAGCAGTCACCCAGGGGAAAAACTGTTTTTT,CASSHPGEKLFF
few,TRBD1,TRBV11-2,TRBJ2-3,TGTGCCAGCAGCTTACGGACAGGGCCAGATACGCAGTATTTT,CASSLRTGPDTQYF
few,TRBD2,TRBV20-1,TRBJ2-5,TGCAGTGCTAGAGCTCCCCTGAGAGGGAGGGATGAGACCCAGTACTTC,CSARAPLRGRDETQYF
many,TRBD2,TRBV28,TRBJ2-1,TGTGCCAGCAGCTCGACGGGACTAAGGATTAATGAGCAGTTCTTC,CASSSTGLRINEQFF
many,TRBD2,TRBV5-1,TRBJ2-7,TGCGCCAGCAGCTTGAGCGGGGACGGTACTTCCTACGAGCAGTACTTC,CASSLSGDGTSYEQYF
.,.,TRBV5-1,TRBJ2-1,TGCGCCAGTTTTCAACTGGGACCACGCTCATACGAGCAGTTCTTC,CASFQLGPRSYEQFF
many,.,TRBV5-1,TRBJ2-1,TGCGCCAGCAGCTTGCGCGCGGACAGCTACAATGAGCAGTTCTTC,CASSLRADSYNEQFF
few,.,TRBV27,TRBJ1-4,TGTGCCAGCAGTTTCGGACGGACTCCTAATGAAAAACTGTTTTTT,CASSFGRTPNEKLFF
many,.,TRBV11-2,TRBJ2-5,TGTGCCAGCAGCGGGAACCAAGAGACCCAGTACTTC,CASSGNQETQYF
few,.,TRBV20-1,TRBJ1-1,TGCAGCTCGCTGGGGGGGTCTGGTTTGAACACTGAAGCTTTCTTT,CSSLGGSGLNTEAFF
many,TRBD1,TRBV7-2,TRBJ2-1,TGTGCCAGCAGCTTATTAGGGGGCGGGAATGAGCAGTTCTTC,CASSLLGGGNEQFF
.,TRBD1,TRBV20-1,TRBJ1-5,TGCAGTGCTAGAGAAGACAGGGGTCGAGACCAGCCCCAGCATTTT,CSAREDRGRDQPQHF
.,TRBD1,TRBV6-1,TRBJ1-6,TGTGCCAGCGGGGAGGGGGCGCCTGATAATTCACCCCTCCACTTT,CASGEGAPDNSPLHF
many,.,TRBV28,TRBJ1-1,TGTGCCAGCAGTCCATTGAGAAGGAACACTGAAGCTTTCTTT,CASSPLRRNTEAFF
.,.,TRBV7-8,TRBJ2-1,TGTGCCAGCAGCTACCGGTATGAGCAGTTCTTC,CASSYRYEQFF
many,TRBD1,TRBV30,TRBJ2-5,TGTGCCTGGAGACCTAATACCGGGACAGGCAAAGAGACCCAGTACTTC,CAWRPNTGTGKETQYF
few,TRBD1,TRBV11-3,TRBJ2-1,TGTGCCAGCAGCTTAGGAGGGACAGGGAGGGGTGATGAGCAGTTCTTC,CASSLGGTGRGDEQFF
few,.,TRBV19,TRBJ2-5,TGTGCCAGTAGCCATAACGTGGGCCAAGAGACCCAGTACTTC,CASSHNVGQETQYF